These 30 T cell receptor beta chains originate from one sample sequenced in a study of T cells after yellow fever vaccination. TCRdb reprocessed the 5' RACE reads with MiXCR, giving one entry per CDR3 protein. The data hold around 590,000 distinct CDR3 sequences, with roughly an eighth observed a single time. Sequencing used PBMCs, obtained on the day of the yellow fever booster vaccination. Receptor source: a man aged 25 to 40 who received the YFV17D yellow fever vaccine.

This clonotype was detected only a few times. This rearrangement joins TRBV5-6 to TRBJ2-3, with unresolved D. Trimming shortened V by 4 bases and J by 6 bases, and 15 bases separated the two germline ends. Germline V gene data show CDR1 as SGHDT and CDR2 as YYEEEE. The CDR3 covers 14 residues. CDR3 nucleotides: TGTGCCAGCAGCCGCGGACGGAGTGGGGATACGCAGTATTTT. It translates to CASSRGRSGDTQYF.

This clonotype was detected only a few times. The chain employs TRBV7-2 and TRBJ2-3; 9 bases match TRBD1. The CDR3 contains 16 residues. Germline V gene data show CDR1 as SGHTA and CDR2 as FQGNSA. J gave up 2 bases and V 4 bases, and 7 bases lay outside the gene matches. CDR3 bases: TGTGCCAGCAGCTCACACAGGGGGCGCCCCACAGATACGCAGTATTTT. Residues: CASSSHRGRPTDTQYF.

The V call is TRBV7-3, the J call TRBJ2-1; D remains unclear. The CDR3 is 15 amino acids. CDR1 is SGHTA and CDR2 is FQGTGA in the germline V gene. V was trimmed by 5 bases and J by 2 bases, leaving 13 bases between them. In DNA form, the CDR3 reads TGTGCCAGCAGCCCCCACCCAGGCCCCTACAATGAGCAGTTCTTC. Its translation: CASSPHPGPYNEQFF.

This clonotype was observed a handful of times. J is TRBJ2-1 and V is TRBV5-8; D gene ambiguous. Germline lookup yields CDR1 SGHTS and CDR2 YDEGEE. Trimming shortened V by 1 base and J by 10 bases, and 15 bases separated the two germline ends. The CDR3 is 14 amino acids. DNA for the CDR3: TGTGCCAGCAGCTTGTTCTCAGGACCCACCGAGCAGTTCTTC. This sequence encodes CASSLFSGPTEQFF.

The V gene is TRBV29-1, the J gene TRBJ2-5; 8 nucleotides line up with TRBD2. This CDR3 comprises 13 residues. Trimming took 5 bases from V and 5 from J; bases not matched to a gene: 7. In germline, CDR1 is SQVTM, CDR2 ANQGSEA. The CDR3 bases are TGCAGCGTTAAAGGACTAGCAGGGGAGACCCAGTACTTC. Amino acids: CSVKGLAGETQYF.

The V gene is TRBV27, the J gene TRBJ2-3; TRBD1 aligns across 12 bases. This CDR3 is built from 17 residues. The germline V gene encodes CDR1 MNHEY and CDR2 SMNVEV (reference sequence). The J segment lost 0 bases and the V segment lost 6 bases, leaving 7 bases of the junction unmatched. The CDR3 spells CASSSGTGGFSTDTQYF. In nucleotides, the CDR3 is TGTGCCAGCAGCTCCGGGACAGGGGGCTTCAGCACAGATACGCAGTATTTT.

This clonotype has a handful of counts. The chain carries TRBV4-1 and TRBJ2-7; D may be TRBD1 (6 bases). The CDR3 consists of 13 residues. Trimming stripped 4 bases from V and 2 bases from J, with 9 bases between. Germline V gives CDR1 MGHRA, CDR2 YSYEKL. The CDR3 bases are TGCGCCAGCAGCCGGGACAAGGCCTACGAGCAGTACTTC. It codes for CASSRDKAYEQYF.

The V and J genes are TRBV20-1 and TRBJ2-2; TRBD2 matches 13 bases. Germline V CDR1 and CDR2: DFQATT, SNEGSKA (reference sequence). CDR3 length: 17 residues. V lost 0 bases and J lost 0; bases outside the gene matches: 1. The CDR3 coding sequence is TGCAGTGCTAGAGATGGGACTAGCGGGGCGAACACCGGGGAGCTGTTTTTT. Amino acids: CSARDGTSGANTGELFF.

V usage is TRBV5-1 and J usage is TRBJ2-7; D might be TRBD1 (6 bases). CDR1 is SGHRS, CDR2 YFSETQ, per germline. The CDR3 is made up of 15 amino acids. Between the trimmed V and J ends, which lost 0 bases and 2 bases, there was a span of 12 bases. The CDR3 is CASSLGGQDTYEQYF. DNA for the CDR3: TGCGCCAGCAGCTTGGGGGGGCAGGATACCTACGAGCAGTACTTC.

The rearrangement links TRBV6-2 or TRBV6-3 to TRBJ2-1; 11 positions agree with TRBD2. The CDR3 runs to 20 residues. The germline V gene encodes CDR1 MNHEY and CDR2 SVGEGT. The junction had 20 bases not matched to a gene; V was cut back by 7 bases and J by 3 bases. CDR3 amino acids: CASTEGWKYRGTSGYNEQFF. CDR3 sequence (DNA): TGTGCCAGCACCGAGGGATGGAAGTATAGAGGGACTAGCGGCTACAATGAGCAGTTCTTC.

This clonotype was seen more than once but under ten times. The genes are TRBV10-3 and TRBJ2-1; 9 bases map to TRBD2. This CDR3 comprises 17 residues. CDR1 and CDR2 (germline): ENHRY, SYGVKD. V lost 3 bases, J lost 0 bases, and 6 bases stayed unmatched. The CDR3 coding sequence is TGTGCCATCAGTGATCTTTCTAGCGGGATCTCCTACAATGAGCAGTTCTTC. Translation: CAISDLSSGISYNEQFF.

The chain combines TRBV20-1 with TRBJ2-7; 8 bases fit TRBD1. CDR3 size: 12 residues. CDR1 is DFQATT, CDR2 SNEGSKA, per germline (reference sequence). V lost 5 bases and J lost 7; bases outside the gene matches: 7. CDR3 sequence (DNA): TGCAGTGCTTGGACAGGGTTTATGGAGCAGTACTTC. This translates into CSAWTGFMEQYF.

This clonotype was seen only a few times. The chain combines TRBV6-5 with TRBJ1-5; D perhaps matches TRBD1 (6 bases). Germline assignment: CDR1 MNHEY and CDR2 SVGAGI. The V end lost 2 bases, the J end lost 5 bases, and 10 bases lay between the germline ends. This CDR3 is 14 amino acids long. CDR3 sequence: CASSYVAGDQPQHF. In DNA form, the CDR3 reads TGTGCCAGCAGTTACGTGGCAGGGGATCAGCCCCAGCATTTT.

This chain joins TRBV27 and TRBJ2-7, with TRBD1 identical over 8 bases. Trimming at V came to 7 bases and at J to 0 bases, leaving 8 bases not matched to a gene. The CDR3 runs to 15 residues. CDR1 and CDR2 (germline): MNHEY, SMNVEV (reference sequence). The CDR3 DNA reads as TGTGCCAGCAACACCACAGGGGGGAGCTCCTACGAGCAGTACTTC. Translated, it gives CASNTTGGSSYEQYF.

This clonotype occurred a few times. The V gene is TRBV7-8, the J gene TRBJ2-5; tentatively, D is TRBD2 (6 bases). The CDR3 is 15 residues long. Trimming stripped 5 bases from V and 1 base from J, with 14 bases between. CDR1 SGHVS and CDR2 FQNEAQ come from the germline V gene. In DNA, the CDR3 is TGTGCCAGCAGCCAAAACCGGGACTCCCAAGAGACCCAGTACTTC. Translating it yields CASSQNRDSQETQYF.

V is TRBV12-3 or TRBV12-4 and J is TRBJ2-5; 11 nucleotides align to TRBD2. Trimming removed 5 bases from V and 4 bases from J; junction bases left unmatched: 6. The CDR3 has 15 residues. In DNA, the CDR3 is TGTGCCAGCAGTGTTAGCGGGGGGGGTGGAGAGACCCAGTACTTC. Amino acid sequence: CASSVSGGGGETQYF.

This clonotype was detected only a few times. The chain couples TRBV6-2 or TRBV6-3 to TRBJ2-1; D is perhaps TRBD2 (6 bases). Germline V gives CDR1 MNHEY, CDR2 SVGEGT. CDR3 size: 15 residues. Trimming pared 3 bases from V and 9 bases from J, leaving 18 bases between. The CDR3 bases are TGTGCCAGCAGTTATCCCTCCGGGAGTTTGGCTGAGCAGTTCTTC. It is translated as CASSYPSGSLAEQFF.

This sequence joins TRBV25-1 and TRBJ2-7; 7 nucleotides match TRBD1. The germline V gene has CDR1 MGHDK and CDR2 SYGVNS. The CDR3 has 17 residues. Germline trimming cut 1 base from V and 3 bases from J; bases unmatched to any gene: 12. CDR3 residues: CASSEFFGQDVGYEQYF. The CDR3 nucleotides read TGTGCCAGCAGTGAATTTTTTGGACAGGACGTAGGCTACGAGCAGTACTTC.

The chain recombines TRBV27 with TRBJ2-1; 7 bases are a match to TRBD2. The CDR3 is 15 amino acids. The J segment lost 6 bases and the V segment lost 5 bases, leaving 10 bases of the junction unmatched. CDR1 and CDR2 (germline): MNHEY, SMNVEV (reference sequence). The CDR3 spells CASSQGGSLFNEQFF. Written as DNA, the CDR3 is TGTGCCAGCAGTCAGGGCGGGAGTTTATTCAATGAGCAGTTCTTC.

This clonotype was counted between two and nine times. This sequence joins TRBV19 and TRBJ2-7; no firm D call. Trimming shortened V by 4 bases and J by 2 bases, and 9 bases separated the two germline ends. Germline V gives CDR1 LNHDA, CDR2 SQIVND (reference sequence). There are 13 residues in the CDR3. CDR3 bases: TGTGCCAGTAGTAAGGGCCCGACCTACGAGCAGTACTTC. Encoded protein: CASSKGPTYEQYF.

This clonotype was counted a few times. The chain employs TRBV20-1 and TRBJ2-2, with 12 bases fitting TRBD2. Germline V gene lookup returns CDR1 DFQATT and CDR2 SNEGSKA (reference sequence). Trimming cost V 3 bases and J 6 bases; bases outside gene matches: 11. CDR3 length: 17 residues. The CDR3 DNA is TGCAGTGCTAGGTTGCCTAGCGGGAGGGGGGATTCCGGGGAGCTGTTTTTT. Amino acid sequence: CSARLPSGRGDSGELFF.

This clonotype came up many times. This chain connects TRBV7-2 to TRBJ2-5; 16 positions match TRBD2. Unmatched junction bases numbered 4, after V lost 4 bases and J lost 5 bases. CDR1 SGHTA and CDR2 FQGNSA come from the germline V gene. The CDR3 totals 16 residues. CDR3 protein: CASSYGTSGRAETQYF. The CDR3 DNA follows: TGTGCCAGCAGCTATGGGACTAGCGGGAGGGCTGAGACCCAGTACTTC. The full variable domain, in which reference TRBV7-2 and TRBJ2-5 provide the parts outside the CDR3, is GAGVSQSPSNKVTEKGKDVELRCDPISGHTALYWYRQSLGQGLEFLIYFQGNSAPDKSGLPSDRFSAERTGGSVSTLTIQRTQQEDSAVYLCASSYGTSGRAETQYFGPGTRLLVL.

The chain uses TRBV4-3 and TRBJ2-2; possibly TRBD2 for D (5 bases). Germline CDR1 is LGHNA and CDR2 is YSLEER. CDR3 length: 13 residues. Trimming removed 5 bases from V and 5 bases from J, with 9 bases in between. Written as DNA, the CDR3 is TGCGCCAGCAGCAGCGGACGGACCGGGGAGCTGTTTTTT. It is translated as CASSSGRTGELFF.

This clonotype was seen more than once but under ten times. V gene TRBV20-1 combines with J gene TRBJ2-1; D perhaps matches TRBD1 (6 bases). The CDR3 consists of 12 residues. Germline V CDR1 and CDR2: DFQATT, SNEGSKA (reference sequence). Trimming removed 5 bases at V and 3 bases at J, with 8 bases between. The CDR3 is CSAGQNYNEQFF. DNA of the CDR3: TGCAGTGCTGGACAGAACTACAATGAGCAGTTCTTC.

This clonotype was counted only a few times. The V and J genes are TRBV6-1 and TRBJ1-5; TRBD1 agrees at 11 bases. Losses at the gene ends were 6 bases for V and 5 bases for J; bases not matched to a gene: 3. Germline-derived CDR1 and CDR2 are MNHNS and SASEGT. The CDR3 length is 14 residues. The CDR3 DNA reads TGTGCCAGCAGACGGGGACAGGGGGATCAGCCCCAGCATTTT. It translates to CASRRGQGDQPQHF.

This clonotype was counted many times. The chain links TRBV7-2 to TRBJ2-3; perhaps TRBD1 as D (6 bases). With 5 bases removed from V and 8 bases from J, the gap between germline ends came to 11 bases. Germline assignment: CDR1 SGHTA and CDR2 FQGNSA. The CDR3 runs to 12 residues. Written as DNA, the CDR3 is TGTGCCAGCAGCCCAAGGGGGTCTACGCAGTATTTT. Amino acid sequence: CASSPRGSTQYF.

This clonotype occurred a few times. CDR3 bases: TGTGCCACGACCGGCGACAGGGATAATCAGCCCCAGCATTTT. This sequence encodes CATTGDRDNQPQHF. The rearrangement uses TRBV10-3 and TRBJ1-5, with 7 bases aligning to TRBD1. Germline trimming cut 10 bases from V and 4 bases from J; bases unmatched to any gene: 10. The CDR3 covers 14 residues. Germline lookup yields CDR1 ENHRY and CDR2 SYGVKD.

The chain's CDR3 is CASSIYRGSYNEQFF. The CDR3 DNA is TGTGCCAGTAGTATATACAGGGGTTCCTACAATGAGCAGTTCTTC. The rearrangement uses TRBV19 and TRBJ2-1, with 7 bases lining up with TRBD1. After removal of 2 bases from V and 1 base from J, the junction contained 2 bases not matched to a gene. Germline V gene lookup returns CDR1 LNHDA and CDR2 SQIVND (reference sequence). There are 15 residues in the CDR3.

This chain joins TRBV7-9 and TRBJ2-3; D gene ambiguous. The CDR3 has 15 residues. Per germline, CDR1 SEHNR and CDR2 FQNEAQ (reference sequence). Trimming stripped 2 bases from V and 3 bases from J, with 12 bases between. The CDR3 sequence: CASSLFLTETDTQYF. The CDR3 nucleotides are TGTGCCAGCAGCTTATTTCTAACAGAGACAGATACGCAGTATTTT.

This clonotype showed up many times. The chain has TRBV5-1 and TRBJ1-3, with TRBD1 matching over 7 bases. Per the germline V gene, CDR1 is SGHRS and CDR2 is YFSETQ. Unmatched junction bases numbered 6, after V lost 2 bases and J lost 4 bases. The CDR3 runs to 15 residues. The CDR3 loop is CASSFGRGFGNTIYF. In DNA form, the CDR3 reads TGCGCCAGCAGCTTCGGCAGGGGGTTCGGAAACACCATATATTTT.